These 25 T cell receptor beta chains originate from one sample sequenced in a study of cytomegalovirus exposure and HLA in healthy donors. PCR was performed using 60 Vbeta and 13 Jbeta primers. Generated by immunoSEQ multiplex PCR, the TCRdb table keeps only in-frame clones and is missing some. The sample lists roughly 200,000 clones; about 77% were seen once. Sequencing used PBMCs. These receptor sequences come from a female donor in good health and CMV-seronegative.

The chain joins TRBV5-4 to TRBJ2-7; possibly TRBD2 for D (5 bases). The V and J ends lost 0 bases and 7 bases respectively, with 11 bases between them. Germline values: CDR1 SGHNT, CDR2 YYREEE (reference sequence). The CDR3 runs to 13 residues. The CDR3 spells CASSLAGVAEQYF. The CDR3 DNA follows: TGTGCCAGCAGCTTGGCCGGGGTTGCGGAGCAGTACTTC.

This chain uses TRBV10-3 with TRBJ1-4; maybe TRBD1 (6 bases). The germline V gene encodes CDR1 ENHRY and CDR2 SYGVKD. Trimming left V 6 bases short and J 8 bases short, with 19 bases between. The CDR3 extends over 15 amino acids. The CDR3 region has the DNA TGTGCCATCAGCTCGGGACAAACGGGGAGCGAAAAACTGTTTTTT. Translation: CAISSGQTGSEKLFF.

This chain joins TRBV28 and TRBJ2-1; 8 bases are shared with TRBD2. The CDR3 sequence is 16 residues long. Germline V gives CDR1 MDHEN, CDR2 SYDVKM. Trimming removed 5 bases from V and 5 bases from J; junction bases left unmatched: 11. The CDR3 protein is CASSLWREDSNNEQFF. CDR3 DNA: TGTGCCAGCAGTCTCTGGCGGGAGGACTCGAACAATGAGCAGTTCTTC.

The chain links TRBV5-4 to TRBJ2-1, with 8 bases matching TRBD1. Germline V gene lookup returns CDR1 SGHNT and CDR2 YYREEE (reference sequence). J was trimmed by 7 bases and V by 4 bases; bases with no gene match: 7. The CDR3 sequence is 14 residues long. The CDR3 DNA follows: TGTGCCAGCAGCCTGGACAGGGTCGGGAATGAGCAGTTCTTC. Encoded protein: CASSLDRVGNEQFF. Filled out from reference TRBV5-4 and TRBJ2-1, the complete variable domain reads ETGVTQSPTHLIKTRGQQVTLRCSSQSGHNTVSWYQQALGQGPQFIFQYYREEENGRGNFPPRFSGLQFPNYSSELNVNALELDDSALYLCASSLDRVGNEQFFGPGTRLTVL.

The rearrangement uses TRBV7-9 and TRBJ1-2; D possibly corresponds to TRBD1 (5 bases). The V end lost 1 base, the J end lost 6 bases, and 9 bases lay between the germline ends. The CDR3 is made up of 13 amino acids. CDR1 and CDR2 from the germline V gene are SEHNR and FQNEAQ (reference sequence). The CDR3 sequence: CASSLVAGNGYTF. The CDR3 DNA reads TGTGCCAGCAGCTTAGTGGCAGGGAATGGCTACACCTTC.

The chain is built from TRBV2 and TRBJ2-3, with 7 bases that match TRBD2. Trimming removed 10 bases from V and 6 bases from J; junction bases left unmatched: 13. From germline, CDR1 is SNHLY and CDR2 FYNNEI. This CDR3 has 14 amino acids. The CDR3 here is CAMSPGLVSDTQYF. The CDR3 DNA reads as TGTGCCATGTCCCCCGGACTAGTGTCGGATACGCAGTATTTT.

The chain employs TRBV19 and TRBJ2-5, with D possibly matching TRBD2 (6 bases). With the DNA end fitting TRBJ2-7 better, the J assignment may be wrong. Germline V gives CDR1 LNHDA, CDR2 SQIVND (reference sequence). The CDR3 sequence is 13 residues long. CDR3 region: CASSAVGAGEQYF. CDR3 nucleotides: TGTGCCAGTAGCGCCGTGGGAGCGGGCGAGCAGTACTTC.

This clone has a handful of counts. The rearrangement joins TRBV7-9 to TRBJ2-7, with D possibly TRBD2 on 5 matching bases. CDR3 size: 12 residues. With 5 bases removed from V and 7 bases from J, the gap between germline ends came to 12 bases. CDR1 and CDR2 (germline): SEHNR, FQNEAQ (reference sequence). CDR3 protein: CASSLTSGEQYF. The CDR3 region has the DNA TGTGCCAGCAGCCTTACATCGGGGGAGCAGTACTTC.

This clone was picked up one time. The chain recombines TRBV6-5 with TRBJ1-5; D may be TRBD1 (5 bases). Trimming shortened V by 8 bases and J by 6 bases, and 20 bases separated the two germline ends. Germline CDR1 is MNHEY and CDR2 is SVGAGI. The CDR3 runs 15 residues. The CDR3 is CASLRCGSGIQPQHF. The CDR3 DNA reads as TGTGCCAGCCTTCGGTGTGGGTCAGGGATTCAGCCCCAGCATTTT.

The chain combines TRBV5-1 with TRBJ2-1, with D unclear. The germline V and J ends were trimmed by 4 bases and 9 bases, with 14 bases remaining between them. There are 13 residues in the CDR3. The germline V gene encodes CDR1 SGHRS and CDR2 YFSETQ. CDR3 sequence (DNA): TGCGCCAGCAGCCCCTGGATTGGGCGTGAGCAGTTCTTC. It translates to CASSPWIGREQFF.

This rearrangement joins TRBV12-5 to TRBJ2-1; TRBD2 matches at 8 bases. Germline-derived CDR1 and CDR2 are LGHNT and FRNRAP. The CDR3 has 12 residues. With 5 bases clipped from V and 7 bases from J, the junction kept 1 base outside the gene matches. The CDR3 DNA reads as TGTGCTAGTGGTCCGGGGGGGAATGAGCAGTTCTTC. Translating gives CASGPGGNEQFF.

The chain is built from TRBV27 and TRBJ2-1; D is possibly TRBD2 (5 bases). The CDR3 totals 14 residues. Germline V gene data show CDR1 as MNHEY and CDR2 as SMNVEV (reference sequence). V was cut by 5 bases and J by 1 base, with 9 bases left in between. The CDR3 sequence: CASSPGESYNEQFF. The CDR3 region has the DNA TGTGCCAGCAGTCCCGGGGAATCCTACAATGAGCAGTTCTTC.

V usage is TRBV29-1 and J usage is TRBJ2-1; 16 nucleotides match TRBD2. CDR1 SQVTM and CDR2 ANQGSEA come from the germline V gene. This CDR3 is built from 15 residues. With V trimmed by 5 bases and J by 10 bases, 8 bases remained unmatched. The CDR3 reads CSVSPGLAGGREQFF. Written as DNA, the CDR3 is TGCAGCGTTTCTCCGGGACTAGCGGGGGGGCGGGAGCAGTTCTTC.

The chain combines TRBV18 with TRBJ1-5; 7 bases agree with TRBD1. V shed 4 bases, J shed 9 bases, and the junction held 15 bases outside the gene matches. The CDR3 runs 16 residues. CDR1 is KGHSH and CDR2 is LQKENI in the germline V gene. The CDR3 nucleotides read TGTGCCAGCTCACGGGAGGTCAGGGGGTCCGATGGGCCCCAGCATTTT. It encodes CASSREVRGSDGPQHF. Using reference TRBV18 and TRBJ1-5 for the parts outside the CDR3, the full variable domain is NAGVMQNPRHLVRRRGQEARLRCSPMKGHSHVYWYRQLPEEGLKFMVYLQKENIIDESGMPKERFSAEFPKEGPSILRIQQVVRGDSAAYFCASSREVRGSDGPQHFGDGTRLSIL.

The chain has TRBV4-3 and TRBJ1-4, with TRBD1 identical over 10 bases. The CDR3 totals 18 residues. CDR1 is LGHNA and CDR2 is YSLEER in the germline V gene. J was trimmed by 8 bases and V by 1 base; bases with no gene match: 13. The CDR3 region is CASSQGTGGDFFGEKLFF. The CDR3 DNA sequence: TGCGCCAGCAGCCAAGGGACAGGGGGGGACTTCTTTGGGGAAAAACTGTTTTTT.

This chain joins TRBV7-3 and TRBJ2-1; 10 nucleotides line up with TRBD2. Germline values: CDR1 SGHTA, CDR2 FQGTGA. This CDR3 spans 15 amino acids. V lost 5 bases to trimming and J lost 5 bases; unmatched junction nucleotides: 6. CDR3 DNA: TGTGCCAGCAGCCCATCTAGCGGGAGCGACAATGAGCAGTTCTTC. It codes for CASSPSSGSDNEQFF.

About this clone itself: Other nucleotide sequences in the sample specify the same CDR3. CDR3 coding DNA: TGTGCCAGCAGCCAAAGCGGGAGTAACGCAGATACGCAGTATTTT. Its translation is CASSQSGSNADTQYF. The chain uses TRBV5-4 and TRBJ2-3; 8 bases map to TRBD2. With V trimmed by 4 bases and J by 4 bases, 8 bases remained unmatched. This CDR3 has 15 amino acids. CDR1 SGHNT and CDR2 YYREEE come from the germline V gene (reference sequence).

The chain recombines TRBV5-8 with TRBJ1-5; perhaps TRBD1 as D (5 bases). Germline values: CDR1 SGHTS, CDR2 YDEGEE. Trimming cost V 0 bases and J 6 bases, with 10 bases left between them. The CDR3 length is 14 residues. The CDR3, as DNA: TGTGCCAGCAGCTTGGTGCAGGGCGGTCAGCCCCAGCATTTT. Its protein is CASSLVQGGQPQHF.

The CDR3: CASSPTPSIYNEQFF. The CDR3 nucleotides read TGTGCCAGCAGCCCGACACCATCTATCTACAATGAGCAGTTCTTC. This rearrangement joins TRBV6-5 to TRBJ2-1; D remains unclear. The germline V gene has CDR1 MNHEY and CDR2 SVGAGI. This CDR3 spans 15 amino acids. V was clipped by 6 bases and J by 3 bases, with 15 bases between them.

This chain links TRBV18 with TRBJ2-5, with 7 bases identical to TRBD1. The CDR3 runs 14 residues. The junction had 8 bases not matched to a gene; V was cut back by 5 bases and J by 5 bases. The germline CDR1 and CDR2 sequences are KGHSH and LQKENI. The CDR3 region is CASSVNTGVETQYF. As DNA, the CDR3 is TGTGCCAGCTCAGTAAACACAGGGGTGGAGACCCAGTACTTC.

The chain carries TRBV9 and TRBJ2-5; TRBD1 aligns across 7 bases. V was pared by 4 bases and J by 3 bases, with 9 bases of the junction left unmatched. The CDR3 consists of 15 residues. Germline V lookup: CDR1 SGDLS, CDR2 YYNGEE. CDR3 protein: CASSPTTGMEETQYF. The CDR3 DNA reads TGTGCCAGCAGCCCAACGACAGGGATGGAAGAGACCCAGTACTTC.

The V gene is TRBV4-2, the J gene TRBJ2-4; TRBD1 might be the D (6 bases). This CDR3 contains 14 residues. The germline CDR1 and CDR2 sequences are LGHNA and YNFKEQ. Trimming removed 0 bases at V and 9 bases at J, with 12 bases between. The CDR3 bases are TGTGCCAGCAGCCAAGAATGGCAGGGGCCCATTCAGTACTTC. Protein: CASSQEWQGPIQYF.

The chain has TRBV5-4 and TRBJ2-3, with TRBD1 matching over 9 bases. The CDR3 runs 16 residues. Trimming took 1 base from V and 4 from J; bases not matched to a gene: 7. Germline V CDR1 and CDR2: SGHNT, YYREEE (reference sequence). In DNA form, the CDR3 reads TGTGCCAGCAGCTTGCCCCCGGGACAGGGTGCAGATACGCAGTATTTT. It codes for CASSLPPGQGADTQYF.

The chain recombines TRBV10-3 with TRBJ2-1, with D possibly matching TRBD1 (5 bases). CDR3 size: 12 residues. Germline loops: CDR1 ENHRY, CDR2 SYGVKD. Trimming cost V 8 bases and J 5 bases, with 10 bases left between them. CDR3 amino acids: CAISLGDNEQFF. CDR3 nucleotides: TGTGCCATCTCTCTAGGGGACAATGAGCAGTTCTTC.

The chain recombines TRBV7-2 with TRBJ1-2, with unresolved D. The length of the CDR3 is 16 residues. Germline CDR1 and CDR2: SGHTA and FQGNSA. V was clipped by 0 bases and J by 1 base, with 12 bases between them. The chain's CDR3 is CASSLAFRSFNYGYTF. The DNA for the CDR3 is TGTGCCAGCAGCTTAGCATTTAGATCATTTAACTATGGCTACACCTTC.